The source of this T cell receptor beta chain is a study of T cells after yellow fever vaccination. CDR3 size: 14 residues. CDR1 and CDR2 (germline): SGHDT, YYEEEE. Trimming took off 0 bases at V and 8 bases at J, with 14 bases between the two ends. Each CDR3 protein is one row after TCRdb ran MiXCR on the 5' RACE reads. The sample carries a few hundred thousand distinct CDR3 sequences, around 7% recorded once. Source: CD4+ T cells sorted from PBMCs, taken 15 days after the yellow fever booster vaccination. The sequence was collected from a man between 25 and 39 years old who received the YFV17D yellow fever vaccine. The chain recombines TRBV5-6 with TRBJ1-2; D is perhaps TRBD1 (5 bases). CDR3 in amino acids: CASSLVSQGSGYTF. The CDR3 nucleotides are TGTGCCAGCAGCTTGGTCAGCCAGGGAAGCGGCTACACCTTC.